This TCR beta chain was recovered during a study of regulatory T cells in long-lasting Graves disease. V was pared by 6 bases and J by 0 bases, with 12 bases between. The CDR3 totals 15 residues. Germline V gene data show CDR1 as KGHSH and CDR2 as LQKENI. Time point defined: newly diagnosed GD, antithyroid drugs for less than 3 months. The TCR library was prepared using RNA isolated from PBMCs. This clonotype was recorded at least ten times. To make TCR beta libraries, researchers used iRepertoire HTBI primers and Arm-PCR of CDR3 regions. Under the authors' procedure: Across the samples, identification revealed 55 to 80 TRBV and more than 11 TRBJ segments. TCRdb reprocessed the multiplex PCR reads with MiXCR, giving one entry per CDR3 protein. It is TCRdb's table, rather than the study itself, that gives the V and J calls and clone size. The table has some 600,000 distinct CDR3 sequences, roughly 15% seen once; the top ten hold around 13%.

This sample was shared with a second study, whose subject was T cells in Graves' hyperthyroidism and ophthalmopathy. That work states: Blood also carried most thyroid clonotypes expanded above 0.001. Model-based prediction identified ophthalmopathy a median 6.5 months prior to its onset.

The chain couples TRBV18 to TRBJ1-3, with no clear D. The sequencing used peripheral blood mononuclear cells (PBMCs), collected at new diagnosis, from a patient treated with antithyroid drugs. The clonotype comes from a man aged 18 to 29 with Graves disease. CDR3 DNA sequence: TGTGCCAGCTCGCAGAACAACCTCTCTGGAAACACCATATATTTT. Its translation is CASSQNNLSGNTIYF. The full variable domain, completed using reference TRBV18 and TRBJ1-3, is NAGVMQNPRHLVRRRGQEARLRCSPMKGHSHVYWYRQLPEEGLKFMVYLQKENIIDESGMPKERFSAEFPKEGPSILRIQQVVRGDSAAYFCASSQNNLSGNTIYFGEGSWLTVV.